The source of this T cell receptor (beta chain) is a study of T cells after yellow fever vaccination. V lost 0 bases, J lost 9 bases, and 18 bases lay in between. The germline V gene has CDR1 MNHEY and CDR2 SVGEGT. CDR3 length: 15 amino acids. This clonotype was seen many times. TCRdb fed the 5' RACE reads into MiXCR, producing one record per CDR3 protein. This sample carries about 49,000 distinct CDR3 sequences, 7% to 8.5% of them seen once, and the ten largest clones take around 28%. Sample: CD8+ T cells sorted from PBMCs, taken less than 18 days after the first yellow fever vaccination. The source is a man in his late teens or twenties who received the YFV17D yellow fever vaccine. V usage is TRBV6-2 or TRBV6-3 and J usage is TRBJ2-7; maybe TRBD1 (6 bases). CDR3 nucleotide sequence: TGTGCCAGCAGTTACTCGAGGGGGTTCGAAGAAGGGCAGTACTTC. As protein: CASSYSRGFEEGQYF.